The rows below give T cell receptor beta chains drawn from one sample of a study of shared clonotypes between healthy human individuals. TCRdb keeps only in-frame clones here, not all; method: immunoSEQ multiplex PCR. The sample has about 2.1 million clones, more than 85% seen once. Sequenced material: naive CD8+ T cells from PBMCs. These TCRs come from a man aged 18-30 years in good health. Some clones in this sample may be carry-over from other donors' samples. The CDR3 runs from the conserved cysteine through the conserved F or W. A D gene is named only where the DNA matches it firmly. Size is omitted from some rows. Given values are once, few, many or a class for expanded clones.

j_gene: TRBJ2-3; abundance: .; v_gene: TRBV11-3; d_gene: .; CDR3nt: TGTGCCAGCAGCTTACGAGCCGGGATAGCTTCGGATACGCAGTATTTT; CDR3aa: CASSLRAGIASDTQYF
j_gene: TRBJ1-2; abundance: .; v_gene: TRBV27; d_gene: TRBD1; CDR3nt: TGTGCCAGCAGTTTATCCCAGAGGGGGCGCTTTGGCTACACCTTC; CDR3aa: CASSLSQRGRFGYTF
j_gene: TRBJ2-5; abundance: .; v_gene: TRBV7-9; d_gene: TRBD2; CDR3nt: TGTGCCAGCAGCTTCCCGGGCGGGAGTCCCCAAGAGACCCAGTACTTC; CDR3aa: CASSFPGGSPQETQYF
j_gene: TRBJ2-7; abundance: .; v_gene: TRBV9; d_gene: .; CDR3nt: TGTGCCAGCAGCCCGCCAACGGGCTACGAGCAGTACTTC; CDR3aa: CASSPPTGYEQYF
j_gene: TRBJ2-1; abundance: .; v_gene: TRBV28; d_gene: .; CDR3nt: TGTGCCAGCGGCCGGGGAGGAGGCAATGAGCAGTTCTTC; CDR3aa: CASGRGGGNEQFF
j_gene: TRBJ2-7; abundance: .; v_gene: TRBV15; d_gene: TRBD1; CDR3nt: TGTGCCACCAGCAGGGACCGGGACAGGGGAAACTACGAGCAGTACTTC; CDR3aa: CATSRDRDRGNYEQYF
j_gene: TRBJ1-2; abundance: once; v_gene: TRBV27; d_gene: TRBD1; CDR3nt: TGTGCCAGCAGTTTATCCGGGACAGGGCATGCTGGCTACACCTTC; CDR3aa: CASSLSGTGHAGYTF
j_gene: TRBJ1-1; abundance: .; v_gene: TRBV14; d_gene: .; CDR3nt: TGTGCCAGCAGCCCGAGCACAACAACGCGACGGTATGAAGCTTTCTTT; CDR3aa: CASSPSTTTRRYEAFF
j_gene: TRBJ2-1; abundance: .; v_gene: TRBV5-1; d_gene: .; CDR3nt: TGCGCCAGCAGCTTGGCCTTGGCGATAGGGGAGAATGAGCAGTTCTTC; CDR3aa: CASSLALAIGENEQFF
j_gene: TRBJ2-5; abundance: .; v_gene: TRBV5-4; d_gene: .; CDR3nt: TGTGCCAGCAGTTTCGTCCCGGCCAGGGAAGAGACCCAGTACTTC; CDR3aa: CASSFVPAREETQYF
j_gene: TRBJ1-1; abundance: .; v_gene: TRBV27; d_gene: .; CDR3nt: TGTGCCAGCAGTTTAGGCCGGACCTTGAGGGGGAACACTGAAGCTTTCTTT; CDR3aa: CASSLGRTLRGNTEAFF
j_gene: TRBJ2-7; abundance: once; v_gene: TRBV7-3; d_gene: TRBD2; CDR3nt: TGTGCCAGCAGCTTATGGGCGGGAGTAACGGACGAGCAGTACTTC; CDR3aa: CASSLWAGVTDEQYF
j_gene: TRBJ2-7; abundance: .; v_gene: TRBV6-1; d_gene: TRBD1; CDR3nt: TGTGCCAGCAGTGACGCCGGGACAGGGAGATACGAGCAGTACTTC; CDR3aa: CASSDAGTGRYEQYF
j_gene: TRBJ2-7; abundance: .; v_gene: TRBV19; d_gene: TRBD2; CDR3nt: TGTGCCACCCGACTAGCGGGTGCCTACGAGCAGTACTTC; CDR3aa: CATRLAGAYEQYF
j_gene: TRBJ1-1; abundance: .; v_gene: TRBV5-4; d_gene: .; CDR3nt: TGTGCCAGCAGCTTCCCAGGGGTGGGGGACACTGAAGCTTTCTTT; CDR3aa: CASSFPGVGDTEAFF
j_gene: TRBJ2-7; abundance: .; v_gene: TRBV7-2; d_gene: .; CDR3nt: TGTGCCAGCAGCTTCTGGGGCGGCTACGAGCAGTACTTC; CDR3aa: CASSFWGGYEQYF
j_gene: TRBJ2-5; abundance: .; v_gene: TRBV4-3; d_gene: TRBD2; CDR3nt: TGCGCCAGCAGCCAAGGGCTAGCGGGAGCAGAGACCCAGTACTTC; CDR3aa: CASSQGLAGAETQYF
j_gene: TRBJ2-6; abundance: .; v_gene: TRBV27; d_gene: TRBD1; CDR3nt: TGTGCCAGCAGTTACCGGGACAGGTTTTCTGGGGCCAACGTCCTGACTTTC; CDR3aa: CASSYRDRFSGANVLTF
j_gene: TRBJ2-1; abundance: few; v_gene: TRBV7-8; d_gene: TRBD2; CDR3nt: TGTGCCAGCAGCCCAGGACTAGCGGGCAATGAGCAGTTCTTC; CDR3aa: CASSPGLAGNEQFF
j_gene: TRBJ1-5; abundance: few; v_gene: TRBV4-1; d_gene: .; CDR3nt: TGCGCCAGCAGCCAAGAGCTGGGCAGTCAGCCCCAGCATTTT; CDR3aa: CASSQELGSQPQHF
j_gene: TRBJ2-5; abundance: .; v_gene: TRBV6-1; d_gene: .; CDR3nt: TGTGCCAGCAGGGGAAGAGGGTGGAACGTCGAGACCCAGTACTTC; CDR3aa: CASRGRGWNVETQYF
j_gene: TRBJ2-1; abundance: few; v_gene: TRBV14; d_gene: .; CDR3nt: TGTGCCAGCAGCCAGCTATCTTATGAGCAGTTCTTC; CDR3aa: CASSQLSYEQFF
j_gene: TRBJ2-3; abundance: .; v_gene: TRBV19; d_gene: .; CDR3nt: TGTGCCAGTAGTTGGGTGACTAGACCTTCCGCAGATACGCAGTATTTT; CDR3aa: CASSWVTRPSADTQYF
j_gene: TRBJ2-5; abundance: .; v_gene: TRBV5-1; d_gene: .; CDR3nt: TGCGCCAGCCGGGACACCACCCCGGAAGAGACCCAGTACTTC; CDR3aa: CASRDTTPEETQYF
j_gene: TRBJ1-1; abundance: .; v_gene: TRBV2; d_gene: TRBD1; CDR3nt: TGTGCCAGCAGTGTGGACAGGGAAAAAGCTGAAGCTTTCTTT; CDR3aa: CASSVDREKAEAFF
j_gene: TRBJ1-1; abundance: few; v_gene: TRBV19; d_gene: .; CDR3nt: TGTGCCAGTAGTATTGGAGGACAGCTTGAAGCTTTCTTT; CDR3aa: CASSIGGQLEAFF
j_gene: TRBJ2-1; abundance: .; v_gene: TRBV11-2; d_gene: TRBD2; CDR3nt: TGTGCCAGCAGCACCCGACTAGCGGCCTACAATGAGCAGTTCTTC; CDR3aa: CASSTRLAAYNEQFF